What follows is one T cell receptor (beta chain) and its context. Its specificity is not known. The data belong to a study of immune evolution from preneoplasia to lung adenocarcinoma. H&E slides confirmed each diagnosis, reviewed by two pathologists independently. TCRdb keeps only in-frame clones here, not all; method: immunoSEQ multiplex PCR. The sample shows over 9,500 clones, around 76% of them seen only once. The CDR3 loop spans 12 amino acids. V shed 5 bases and J shed 3 bases, with 8 bases lying between them. Germline V gene data show CDR1 as SGHDN and CDR2 as FVKESK. Study-level points and caveats: Later-stage lesions appeared to have more T cells, more diversity, less clonality.

The sequencing input was FFPE minimally invasive lung adenocarcinoma tissue. V is TRBV14 and J is TRBJ2-7; D might be TRBD1 (5 bases). The clonotype was recovered from a person aged 55-80 years with lung adenocarcinoma. CDR3 bases: TGTGCCAGCAGCTCGCAGGGCTACGAGCAGTACTTC. Translated: CASSSQGYEQYF.